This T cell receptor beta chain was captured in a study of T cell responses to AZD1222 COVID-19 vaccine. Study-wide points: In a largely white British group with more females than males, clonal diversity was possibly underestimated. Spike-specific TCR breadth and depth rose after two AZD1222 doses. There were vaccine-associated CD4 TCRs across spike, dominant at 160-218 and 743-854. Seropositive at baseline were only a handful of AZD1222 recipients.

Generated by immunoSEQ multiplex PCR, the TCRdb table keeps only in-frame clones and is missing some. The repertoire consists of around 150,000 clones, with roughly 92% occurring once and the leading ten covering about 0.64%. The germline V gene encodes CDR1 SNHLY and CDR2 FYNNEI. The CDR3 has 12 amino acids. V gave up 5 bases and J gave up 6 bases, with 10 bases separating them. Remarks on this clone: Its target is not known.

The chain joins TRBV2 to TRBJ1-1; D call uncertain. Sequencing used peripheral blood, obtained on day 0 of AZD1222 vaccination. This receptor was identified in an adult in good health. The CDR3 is CASSREGPEAFF. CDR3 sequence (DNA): TGTGCCAGCAGTAGGGAAGGCCCTGAAGCTTTCTTT.